Included here is one T cell receptor beta chain sequence, with context. This record comes from a study of blood T cell repertoires in COVID-19. The V and J ends lost 1 base and 2 bases respectively, with 5 bases between them. This CDR3 region has 13 residues. Germline-derived CDR1 and CDR2 are LGHNA and YNFKEQ. Sequencing used immunoSEQ multiplex PCR; TCRdb keeps in-frame clones, though not all of them. The table lists hundreds of thousands of clones, approximately 90% of them singletons. The sample was peripheral blood. The J gene is TRBJ2-5, the V gene TRBV4-2; D ambiguous. This TCR was sampled from a woman aged 55-69 years with acute or convalescent COVID-19. The chain's CDR3 is CASSQGPQETQYF. For the CDR3, the DNA is TGTGCCAGCAGCCAAGGTCCTCAAGAGACCCAGTACTTC.